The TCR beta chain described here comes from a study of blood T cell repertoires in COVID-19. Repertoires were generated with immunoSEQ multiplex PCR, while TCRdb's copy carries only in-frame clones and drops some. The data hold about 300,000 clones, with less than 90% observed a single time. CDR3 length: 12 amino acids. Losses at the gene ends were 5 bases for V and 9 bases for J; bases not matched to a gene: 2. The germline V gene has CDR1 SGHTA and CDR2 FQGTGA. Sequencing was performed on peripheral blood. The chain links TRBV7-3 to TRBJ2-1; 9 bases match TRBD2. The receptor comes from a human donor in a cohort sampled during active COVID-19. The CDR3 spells CASSLSGSEQFF. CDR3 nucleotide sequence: TGTGCCAGCAGCCTTAGCGGGAGTGAGCAGTTCTTC.